This T cell receptor beta chain was recorded in a study of T cell repertoires in cytomegalovirus infection. Study details: Indications came from public TCR beta signatures; they pointed to CMV infection and to a matching HLA type. Study-wide points: HLA-C-restricted CMV clonotypes gave the most frequent clonotype in two of eight donors. Frequencies of public TCR beta families were cumulated, and this identified carriers of CMV plus the relevant HLA.

MiXCR, applied by TCRdb to the reads, yields one record per CDR3 protein. This sample yields under 800,000 distinct CDR3 sequences, of which 20% to 25% are seen a single time; 6.5% to 10% belongs to the top ten. This clonotype was seen repeatedly, ten times or more. Its antigen is unidentified. V lost 8 bases to trimming and J lost 2 bases; unmatched junction nucleotides: 11. CDR1 MDHEN and CDR2 SYDVKM come from the germline V gene. This CDR3 is built from 16 residues. The rearrangement links TRBV28 to TRBJ2-3; the match to TRBD1 covers 9 bases. The sequence was collected from a human donor in good health (CMV status not recorded). Some clones in this sample may be carry-over from other donors' samples. Sequencing input: CD8+ T cells from PBMCs. The CDR3 sequence is CASFRTGVNPTDTQYF. CDR3 nucleotide sequence: TGTGCCAGCTTTAGGACAGGGGTAAACCCCACAGATACGCAGTATTTT.